These T cell receptor beta chains were read from a single sample in a study of cytotoxic CD8 clonotypes in ibrutinib-treated CLL. Assay: immunoSEQ multiplex PCR; the TCRdb copy retains only in-frame clones and omits some. The sample carries hundreds of thousands of clones, 80% recorded once. The starting material was PBMCs, obtained before ibrutinib treatment. These receptors originate from a human donor with chronic lymphocytic leukemia. CDR3s include the opening cysteine and the closing phenylalanine or tryptophan. The order of the fields is V gene, D gene, J gene, clone size, CDR3 DNA, CDR3 protein. D genes are given only for firm matches. A clone size is listed for some rows: how often the clone was seen (once, few, many), or a class if it is expanded.

>TRBV5-8|TRBD2|TRBJ2-5|-
TGTGCCAGCAGCTTGGCAGGACTAGCGGGAGGCTTAGAGACCCAGTACTTC
CASSLAGLAGGLETQYF
>TRBV7-9|-|TRBJ2-4|once
TGTGCCAGCAGCTTAGCGCAGGTAGCACCATCAAACATTCAGTACTTC
CASSLAQVAPSNIQYF
>TRBV7-9|-|TRBJ2-5|-
TGTGCCAGCGTTCTAAGACAGAAAGAGACCCAGTACTTC
CASVLRQKETQYF
>TRBV25-1|-|TRBJ1-2|few
TGTGCCAGCAGATCAGATTCTGGCTACACCTTC
CASRSDSGYTF
>TRBV10-1|TRBD1|TRBJ2-7|-
TGCGCCAGCAGCCCGACCCATGCAGGGGGCGAATACGAGCAGTACTTC
CASSPTHAGGEYEQYF
>TRBV5-8|-|TRBJ1-4|-
TGTGCCAGCAGCTTGGTTCGGACAACCGCAACTAATGAAAAACTGTTTTTT
CASSLVRTTATNEKLFF
>TRBV30|-|TRBJ2-7|-
TGTGCCCTAGTTGGGTACGAGCAGTACTTC
CALVGYEQYF
>TRBV28|-|TRBJ1-2|-
TGTGCCAGCAAGGTTAATGGCTACACCTTC
CASKVNGYTF
>TRBV10-1|-|TRBJ1-4|-
TGCGCCAGCAGCCCCTGGCTGGCAGGGGAAAAACTGTTTTTT
CASSPWLAGEKLFF
>TRBV10-3|TRBD2|TRBJ2-3|-
TGTGCCATCAGTGGGGGAGCGTTACTAGCGGGAATGACAGATACGCAGTATTTT
CAISGGALLAGMTDTQYF
>TRBV7-2|-|TRBJ2-7|-
TGTGCCAGCAGCTTAGACCGAGGGCGCGGCGAGCAGTACTTC
CASSLDRGRGEQYF
>TRBV6-1|-|TRBJ1-3|few
TGTGCCAGCAGTGGGGCTGGAAACACCATATATTTT
CASSGAGNTIYF
>TRBV7-3|TRBD2|TRBJ2-2|few
TGTGCCAGCAGCAAAAGATTAGCGGGACCCACCGGGGAGCTGTTTTTT
CASSKRLAGPTGELFF
>TRBV14|TRBD2|TRBJ2-1|-
TGTGCCAGCAGCCAAATAGCGGGAGGGGGCCTTGAGCAGTTCTTC
CASSQIAGGGLEQFF
>TRBV27|-|TRBJ2-7|-
TGTGCCAGCAGTTTTACGGGAAGCTCCTACGAGCAGTACTTC
CASSFTGSSYEQYF
>TRBV5-1|-|TRBJ2-5|-
TGCGCCAGCAGCTTGGCATGGGAGACCCAGTACTTC
CASSLAWETQYF
>TRBV27|TRBD2|TRBJ2-5|-
TGTGCCAGCCGATTTAAACCCCCGGGACTAGCTCCGAAAACGGACCAAGAGACCCAGTACTTC
CASRFKPPGLAPKTDQETQYF
>TRBV9|-|TRBJ2-7|-
TGTGCCAGCAGCGAGGGGACGTTAAGCTCCTACGAGCAGTACTTC
CASSEGTLSSYEQYF
>TRBV5-1|-|TRBJ2-1|-
TGCGCCACCCCAGTACGTCGCAAGGAGCAGTTCTTC
CATPVRRKEQFF
>TRBV29-1|-|TRBJ1-6|-
TGCAGCGTTCGAGTTTCCTATAATTCACCCCTCCACTTT
CSVRVSYNSPLHF
>TRBV4-3|TRBD2|TRBJ2-1|once
TGCGCCAGCAGCCAAGCACCGGGACTAGCGTACTCCTACAATGAGCAGTTCTTC
CASSQAPGLAYSYNEQFF
>TRBV9|TRBD2|TRBJ2-2|-
TGTGCCAGCAGCGGCGGACTAGCGGACAACACCGGGGAGCTGTTTTTT
CASSGGLADNTGELFF
>TRBV2|TRBD1|TRBJ1-1|-
TGTGCCACCCGGGACAGCCGATTATGGGCTTTCTTT
CATRDSRLWAFF
>TRBV29-1|-|TRBJ2-5|-
TGCAGCGTTGGGGCTACCCAAGAGACCCAGTACTTC
CSVGATQETQYF
>TRBV6-6|-|TRBJ1-5|-
TGTGCCAGCAGTTACTCGCGCGGTCAGCCCCAGCATTTT
CASSYSRGQPQHF
>TRBV25-1|-|TRBJ1-5|-
TGTGCCAGCAGTGATTCCAATCAGCCCCAGCATTTT
CASSDSNQPQHF
>TRBV28|-|TRBJ2-7|-
TGTGCCAGCCCTCCGCATGCCGGGGGAACCTACGAGCAGTACTTC
CASPPHAGGTYEQYF
>TRBV5-6|TRBD2|TRBJ2-7|-
TGTGCCAGCAGCTTCGGGACTAGCGGCTACGAGCAGTACTTC
CASSFGTSGYEQYF
>TRBV5-1|-|TRBJ1-2|few
TGCGCCAGCAGCTTGGTCGGCACTGGAGACTATGGCTACACCTTC
CASSLVGTGDYGYTF
>TRBV19|TRBD1|TRBJ1-5|-
TGTGCCAGTAGGCCGACAGGGAGCAATCAGCCCCAGCATTTT
CASRPTGSNQPQHF
>TRBV9|-|TRBJ2-1|-
TGTGCCAGCAGCGTAGAACCAGGTTCCTACAATGAGCAGTTCTTC
CASSVEPGSYNEQFF
>TRBV4-1|TRBD1|TRBJ1-5|-
TGCGCCAGCAGCCAAGTCTTTAACAGGGGGGTGAATCAGCCCCAGCATTTT
CASSQVFNRGVNQPQHF
>TRBV7-9|-|TRBJ2-5|few
TGTGCCAGCAGCTTTAGGGGAGAGACCCAGTACTTC
CASSFRGETQYF
>TRBV5-1|TRBD1|TRBJ1-2|-
TGCGCCAGCAGCTTAGGGACAGCGGACGGCTACACCTTC
CASSLGTADGYTF
>TRBV28|-|TRBJ1-1|-
TGTGCCAGCAGTTCTACGAGGACCGACGTTGTCACTGAAGCTTTCTTT
CASSSTRTDVVTEAFF
>TRBV9|TRBD1|TRBJ1-2|-
TGTGCCAGCAGCTCGGGACAGGGGGCGCGGTACTATGGCTACACCTTC
CASSSGQGARYYGYTF
>TRBV5-1|-|TRBJ2-7|-
TGCGCCAGCAGCTTGACGCTGAACTCCTACGAGCAGTACTTC
CASSLTLNSYEQYF
>TRBV7-9|TRBD2|TRBJ2-3|-
TGTGCCAGCAGCTTCAGCGGGAGGGCCCGAAGCACAGATACGCAGTATTTT
CASSFSGRARSTDTQYF
>TRBV25-1|-|TRBJ2-1|-
TGTGCCAGCAGTGGGGGCTTCGTTGAGCAGTTCTTC
CASSGGFVEQFF
>TRBV5-1|-|TRBJ1-5|-
TGCGCCAGCAGCGAGGGGCGGAATCAGCCCCAGCATTTT
CASSEGRNQPQHF
>TRBV15|-|TRBJ2-5|-
TGTGCCACCAGGCTAGAAGGGTTCCAAGAGACCCAGTACTTC
CATRLEGFQETQYF
>TRBV4-1|-|TRBJ2-1|-
TGCGCCAGCAGCCAAGATAATCCTTCAAGCTCCTACAATGAGCAGTTCTTC
CASSQDNPSSSYNEQFF
>TRBV7-2|-|TRBJ1-1|-
TGTGCCAGCAGCTTACCGCCAGGGATGAACACTGAAGCTTTCTTT
CASSLPPGMNTEAFF
>TRBV7-2|-|TRBJ2-4|-
TGTGCCAGCAGCGTCTCCGGGACTGAAAACATTCAGTACTTC
CASSVSGTENIQYF
>TRBV11-3|-|TRBJ2-3|-
TGTGCCAGCAGCAAGACTCAGGCAGATACGCAGTATTTT
CASSKTQADTQYF
>TRBV7-2|-|TRBJ2-5|-
TGTGCCAGCAGCCTGCACCCTAGTTCCGAGACCCAGTACTTC
CASSLHPSSETQYF
>TRBV9|-|TRBJ2-2|-
TGTGCCAGCAGCGTAGTTGGGGGAGAGGACACCGGGGAGCTGTTTTTT
CASSVVGGEDTGELFF
>TRBV6-1|-|TRBJ1-4|-
TGTGCCAGCAGTGAGGGCAGCCGCGGTGAAAAACTGTTTTTT
CASSEGSRGEKLFF
>TRBV4-2|TRBD1|TRBJ2-7|few
TGTGCCAGCAGCGAACCAGGACAGGACTACGAGCAGTACTTC
CASSEPGQDYEQYF
>TRBV7-9|-|TRBJ2-7|-
TGTGCCAGCAGCCACCGGGAGAGGAGCTCCTACGAGCAGTACTTC
CASSHRERSSYEQYF
>TRBV6-6|-|TRBJ1-2|-
TGTGCCAGCAGTTATAACCCTATTCGAGATGGCTACACCTTC
CASSYNPIRDGYTF
>TRBV28|-|TRBJ2-5|-
TGTGCCAGCAGTTTATACGGGGTCCAAGAGACCCAGTACTTC
CASSLYGVQETQYF
>TRBV25-1|TRBD1|TRBJ1-2|-
TGTGCCAGCATGGAGGACAGGGACAACTATGGCTACACCTTC
CASMEDRDNYGYTF
>TRBV11-3|-|TRBJ2-2|-
TGTGCCAGCAGCCCCTACAGAGACAACACCGGGGAGCTGTTTTTT
CASSPYRDNTGELFF
>TRBV7-9|-|TRBJ1-5|-
TGTGCCAGCAGCGTCCCTGGTCAGCCCCAGCATTTT
CASSVPGQPQHF
>TRBV5-1|TRBD2|TRBJ2-5|-
TGCGCCAGCAGCTCGGATAGCGGGAGGGCCTGGGAGACCCAGTACTTC
CASSSDSGRAWETQYF